The clone carrying this T cell receptor (beta chain) has just a few counts. Antigen: not known. These data come from a study of pediatric ulcerative colitis. During colonoscopy, one to two rectal pinch biopsies were collected. The germline gives CDR1 SGHVS, CDR2 FQNEAQ. The V end lost 5 bases, the J end lost 7 bases, and 11 bases lay between the germline ends. The CDR3 is 13 residues long. TCRdb's table, derived via immunoSEQ multiplex PCR, lists solely in-frame clones and lacks some. This table holds over 20,000 clones, around 69% found once. Study outcomes and limitations: Some T cells in rectal biopsies may come from blood, especially with overt colitis. In rectum, acute severe colitis had expanded clones and less diversity.

The specimen sequenced was gut tissue. This TCR was recovered from a boy aged 10-17 years with severe ulcerative colitis. The chain is built from TRBV7-8 and TRBJ1-4; perhaps TRBD1 as D (5 bases). CDR3 nucleotides: TGTGCCAGCAGCCCACCTAGGGGTGAAAAACTGTTTTTT. Translated, it gives CASSPPRGEKLFF.